These 6 T cell receptor beta chains came from one sample sequenced in a study of shared clonotypes between healthy human individuals. Sequenced by immunoSEQ multiplex PCR; TCRdb stores in-frame clones only, minus some. The sample records about 2.4 million clones, 80% to 95% being singletons. Input material: naive CD4+ T cells from PBMCs. Subset described: CD45RA+ positively selected. Receptors originate from a man aged 18-30 years in good health. Some clones in this sample may be carry-over from other donors' samples.

This clone was detected only once. V usage is TRBV5-5 and J usage is TRBJ2-7, with D perhaps matching TRBD1 or TRBD2 (5 bases each). V shed 3 bases and J shed 5 bases, with 15 bases lying between them. From germline, CDR1 is SGHKS and CDR2 YYEKEE (reference sequence). CDR3 size: 14 residues. The CDR3 bases are TGTGCCAGCAGCTCAAGTGGGGGTCCCCACGAGCAGTACTTC. The encoded protein is CASSSSGGPHEQYF. Filled out from reference TRBV5-5 and TRBJ2-7, the complete variable domain reads DAGVTQSPTHLIKTRGQQVTLRCSPISGHKSVSWYQQVLGQGPQFIFQYYEKEERGRGNFPDRFSARQFPNYSSELNVNALLLGDSALYLCASSSSGGPHEQYFGPGTRLTVT.

A single count supports this clone. The sample holds other DNA sequences that translate to the same CDR3. This chain connects TRBV5-4 to TRBJ2-3; TRBD2 agrees at 7 bases. Trimming took 4 bases from V and 0 from J; bases not matched to a gene: 2. The germline gives CDR1 SGHNT, CDR2 YYREEE (reference sequence). The CDR3 contains 14 residues. In nucleotides, the CDR3 is TGTGCCAGCAGCCGTAGCGGGAGCACAGATACGCAGTATTTT. Encoded protein: CASSRSGSTDTQYF. The entire variable domain, with the rest obtained from reference TRBV5-4 and TRBJ2-3, is as follows: ETGVTQSPTHLIKTRGQQVTLRCSSQSGHNTVSWYQQALGQGPQFIFQYYREEENGRGNFPPRFSGLQFPNYSSELNVNALELDDSALYLCASSRSGSTDTQYFGPGTRLTVL.

This clone was recorded once. The chain combines TRBV7-9 with TRBJ2-5, with a weak D call TRBD2 (5 bases). Trimming cost V 2 bases and J 4 bases, with 11 bases left between them. The germline CDR1 and CDR2 sequences are SEHNR and FQNEAQ (reference sequence). This CDR3 region has 14 residues. CDR3 in DNA: TGTGCCAGCAGCTTAAATGCCGCGGGAGAGACCCAGTACTTC. This gives the protein CASSLNAAGETQYF.

This chain joins TRBV7-2 and TRBJ1-3; D might be TRBD1 (5 bases). The CDR3 contains 16 residues. The germline V gene encodes CDR1 SGHTA and CDR2 FQGNSA. With 4 bases removed from V and 0 bases from J, the gap between germline ends came to 13 bases. The CDR3: CASSSGTHYSGNTIYF. The CDR3 DNA is TGTGCCAGCAGCTCCGGGACGCATTACTCTGGAAACACCATATATTTT.

This rearrangement joins TRBV2 to TRBJ2-7, with D tentatively TRBD1 or TRBD2 (5 bases each). Trimming left V 7 bases short and J 6 bases short, with 22 bases between. This CDR3 is 15 amino acids long. Germline CDR1 SNHLY, CDR2 FYNNEI. CDR3 in DNA: TGTGCCAGCAAGAGATCGGGGCGTCTACTGCCCGAGCAGTACTTC. Its translation is CASKRSGRLLPEQYF. The full variable domain, completed using reference TRBV2 and TRBJ2-7, is EPEVTQTPSHQVTQMGQEVILRCVPISNHLYFYWYRQILGQKVEFLVSFYNNEISEKSEIFDDQFSVERPDGSNFTLKIRSTKLEDSAMYFCASKRSGRLLPEQYFGPGTRLTVT.

V gene TRBV19 combines with J gene TRBJ2-1, with a tentative D call TRBD2 (5 bases). Trimming pared 8 bases from V and 6 bases from J, leaving 20 bases between. Germline V gives CDR1 LNHDA, CDR2 SQIVND (reference sequence). The CDR3 consists of 15 residues. The CDR3 loop is CASSLTRAAVNEQFF. The CDR3 DNA reads as TGTGCCAGTTCGTTGACCCGCGCAGCGGTCAATGAGCAGTTCTTC. Combining the CDR3 with reference TRBV19 and TRBJ2-1 gives the whole variable domain DGGITQSPKYLFRKEGQNVTLSCEQNLNHDAMYWYRQDPGQGLRLIYYSQIVNDFQKGDIAEGYSVSREKKESFPLTVTSAQKNPTAFYLCASSLTRAAVNEQFFGPGTRLTVL.